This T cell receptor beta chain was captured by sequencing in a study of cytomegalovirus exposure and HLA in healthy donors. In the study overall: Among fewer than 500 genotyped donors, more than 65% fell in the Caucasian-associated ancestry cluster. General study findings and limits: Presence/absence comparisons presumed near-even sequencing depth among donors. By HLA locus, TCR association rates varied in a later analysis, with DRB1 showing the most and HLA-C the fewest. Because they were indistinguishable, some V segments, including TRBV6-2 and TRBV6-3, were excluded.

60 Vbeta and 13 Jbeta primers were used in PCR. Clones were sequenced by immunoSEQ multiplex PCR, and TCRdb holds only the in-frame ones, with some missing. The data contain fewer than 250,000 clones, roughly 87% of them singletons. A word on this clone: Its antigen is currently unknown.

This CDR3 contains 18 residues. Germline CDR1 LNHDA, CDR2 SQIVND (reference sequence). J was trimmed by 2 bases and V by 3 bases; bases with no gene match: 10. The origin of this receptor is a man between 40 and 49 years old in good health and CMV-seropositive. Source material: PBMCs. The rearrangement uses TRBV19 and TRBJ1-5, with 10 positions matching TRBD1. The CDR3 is CASSIGGIGQGGNQPQHF. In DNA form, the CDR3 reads TGTGCCAGTAGTATTGGGGGCATCGGACAGGGGGGCAATCAGCCCCAGCATTTT. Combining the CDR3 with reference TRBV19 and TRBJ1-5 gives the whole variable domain DGGITQSPKYLFRKEGQNVTLSCEQNLNHDAMYWYRQDPGQGLRLIYYSQIVNDFQKGDIAEGYSVSREKKESFPLTVTSAQKNPTAFYLCASSIGGIGQGGNQPQHFGDGTRLSIL.